The present TCR beta chain was sequenced within a study of blood T cell repertoires in COVID-19. Produced via immunoSEQ multiplex PCR; TCRdb's table is partial and in-frame only. The sample consists of some 73,000 clones, roughly 84% of them appearing once. Germline CDR1 and CDR2: SNHLY and FYNNEI. V was clipped by 6 bases and J by 2 bases; unmatched bases: 8. This CDR3 has 15 residues. This clone showed up just once. The receptor's source is a human donor in a cohort sampled during active COVID-19. The chain uses TRBV2 and TRBJ2-3; TRBD2 aligns across 7 bases. Sequenced material: peripheral blood. CDR3 loop: CASRSLAALTDTQYF. As DNA, the CDR3 is TGTGCCAGCAGATCGCTAGCGGCACTCACAGATACGCAGTATTTT.